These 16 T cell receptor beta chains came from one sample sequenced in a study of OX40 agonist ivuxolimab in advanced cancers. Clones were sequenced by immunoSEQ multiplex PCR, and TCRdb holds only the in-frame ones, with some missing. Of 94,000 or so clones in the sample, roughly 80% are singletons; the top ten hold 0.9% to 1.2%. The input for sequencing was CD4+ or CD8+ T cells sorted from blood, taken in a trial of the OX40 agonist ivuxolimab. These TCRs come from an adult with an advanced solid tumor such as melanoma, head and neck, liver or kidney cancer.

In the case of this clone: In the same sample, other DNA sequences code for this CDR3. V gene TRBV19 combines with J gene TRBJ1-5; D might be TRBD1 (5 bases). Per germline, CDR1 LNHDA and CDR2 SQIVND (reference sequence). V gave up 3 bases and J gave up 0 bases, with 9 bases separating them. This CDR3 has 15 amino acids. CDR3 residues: CASSIGGNSNQPQHF. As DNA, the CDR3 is TGTGCCAGTAGTATCGGGGGGAATAGCAATCAGCCCCAGCATTTT.

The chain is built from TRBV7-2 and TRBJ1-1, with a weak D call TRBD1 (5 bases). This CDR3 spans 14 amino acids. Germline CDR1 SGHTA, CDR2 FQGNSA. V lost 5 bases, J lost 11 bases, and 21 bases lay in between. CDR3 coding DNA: TGTGCCAGCAGCCCATTTGGGGATCAGTGGGGGGCTTTCTTT. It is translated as CASSPFGDQWGAFF.

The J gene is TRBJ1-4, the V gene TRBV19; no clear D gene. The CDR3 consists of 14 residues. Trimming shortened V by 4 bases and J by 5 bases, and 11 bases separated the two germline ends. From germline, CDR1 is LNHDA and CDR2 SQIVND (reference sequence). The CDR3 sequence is CASSTVDGNEKLFF. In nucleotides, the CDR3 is TGTGCCAGTAGTACGGTCGACGGGAATGAAAAACTGTTTTTT.

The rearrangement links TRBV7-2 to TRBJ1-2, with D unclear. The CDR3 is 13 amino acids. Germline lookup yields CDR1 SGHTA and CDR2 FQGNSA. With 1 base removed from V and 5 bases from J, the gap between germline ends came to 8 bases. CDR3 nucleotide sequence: TGTGCCAGCAGCTTAGGTAGCGGGTATGGCTACACCTTC. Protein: CASSLGSGYGYTF.

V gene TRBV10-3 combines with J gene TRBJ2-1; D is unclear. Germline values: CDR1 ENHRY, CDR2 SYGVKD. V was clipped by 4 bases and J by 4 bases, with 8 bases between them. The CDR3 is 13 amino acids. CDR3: CAISAEPYNEQFF. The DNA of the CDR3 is TGTGCCATCAGTGCGGAACCGTACAATGAGCAGTTCTTC.

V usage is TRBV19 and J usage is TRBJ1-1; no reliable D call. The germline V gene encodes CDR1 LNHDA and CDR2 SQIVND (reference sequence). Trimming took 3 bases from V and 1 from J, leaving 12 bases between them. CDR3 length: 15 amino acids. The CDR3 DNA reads TGTGCCAGTAGTATTTGGCCAGCCAAGAACACTGAAGCTTTCTTT. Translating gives CASSIWPAKNTEAFF.

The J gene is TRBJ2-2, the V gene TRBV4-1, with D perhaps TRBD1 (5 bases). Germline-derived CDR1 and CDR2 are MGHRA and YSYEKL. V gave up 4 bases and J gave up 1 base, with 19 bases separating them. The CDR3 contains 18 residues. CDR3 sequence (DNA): TGCGCCAGCAGCCCCTACCCCGACAGCACCTTGAACACCGGGGAGCTGTTTTTT. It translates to CASSPYPDSTLNTGELFF.

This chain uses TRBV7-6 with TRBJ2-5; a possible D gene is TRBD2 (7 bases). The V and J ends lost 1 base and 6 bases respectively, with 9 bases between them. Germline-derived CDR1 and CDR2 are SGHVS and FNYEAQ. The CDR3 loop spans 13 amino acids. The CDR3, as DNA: TGTGCCAGCAGCTTAGGGGGGGGCAAGACCCAGTACTTC. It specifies CASSLGGGKTQYF.

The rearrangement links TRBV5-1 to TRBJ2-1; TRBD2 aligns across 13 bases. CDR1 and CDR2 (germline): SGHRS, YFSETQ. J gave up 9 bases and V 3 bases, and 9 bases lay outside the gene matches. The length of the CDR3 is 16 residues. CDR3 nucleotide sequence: TGCGCCAGCAGCTCCCTACTAGCGGGGGGGCGTGTTGAGCAGTTCTTC. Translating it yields CASSSLLAGGRVEQFF.

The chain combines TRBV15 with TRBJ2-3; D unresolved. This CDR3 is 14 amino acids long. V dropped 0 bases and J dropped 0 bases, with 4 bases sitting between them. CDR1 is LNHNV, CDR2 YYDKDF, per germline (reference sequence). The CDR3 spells CATSRDLSTDTQYF. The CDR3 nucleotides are TGTGCCACCAGCAGAGACCTGAGCACAGATACGCAGTATTTT.

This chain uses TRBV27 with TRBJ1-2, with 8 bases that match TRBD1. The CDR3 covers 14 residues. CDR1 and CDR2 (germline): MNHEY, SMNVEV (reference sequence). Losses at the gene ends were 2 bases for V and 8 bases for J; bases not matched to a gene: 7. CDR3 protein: CASSLTGQGRGYTF. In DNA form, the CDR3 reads TGTGCCAGCAGTTTAACCGGACAGGGTAGGGGCTACACCTTC.

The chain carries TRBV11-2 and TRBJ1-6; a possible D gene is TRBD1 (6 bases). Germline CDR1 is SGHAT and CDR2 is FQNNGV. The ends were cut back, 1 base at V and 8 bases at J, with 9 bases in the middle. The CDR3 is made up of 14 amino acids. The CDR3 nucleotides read TGTGCCAGCAGCTTAGCAGGGGCGGATTCACCCCTCCACTTT. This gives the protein CASSLAGADSPLHF.

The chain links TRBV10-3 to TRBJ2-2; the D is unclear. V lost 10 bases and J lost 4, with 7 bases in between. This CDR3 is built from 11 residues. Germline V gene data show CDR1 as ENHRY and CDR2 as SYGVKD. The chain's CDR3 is CASRVTGELFF. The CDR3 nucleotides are TGTGCCAGCCGGGTCACCGGGGAGCTGTTTTTT.

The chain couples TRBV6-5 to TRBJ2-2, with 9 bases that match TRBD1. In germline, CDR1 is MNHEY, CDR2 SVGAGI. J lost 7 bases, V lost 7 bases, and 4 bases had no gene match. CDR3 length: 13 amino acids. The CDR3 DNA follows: TGTGCCAGCAACAGGGGGCTGGGCGGGGAGCTGTTTTTT. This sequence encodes CASNRGLGGELFF.

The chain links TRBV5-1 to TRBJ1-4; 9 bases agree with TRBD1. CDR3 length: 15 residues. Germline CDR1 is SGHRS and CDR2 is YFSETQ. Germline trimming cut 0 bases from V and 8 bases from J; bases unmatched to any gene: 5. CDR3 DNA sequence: TGCGCCAGCAGCTTGGATGGGACAGGGAGCGAAAAACTGTTTTTT. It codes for CASSLDGTGSEKLFF.

The CDR3 DNA sequence: TGTGCCAGCAGCTTGTTCTCCGGACGCAGGGCTAACTATGGCTACACCTTC. Translation gives CASSLFSGRRANYGYTF. The chain employs TRBV5-4 and TRBJ1-2; maybe TRBD1 (5 bases). Germline lookup yields CDR1 SGHNT and CDR2 YYREEE (reference sequence). V was shortened by 1 base and J by 0 bases, with 16 bases between the two germline ends. The CDR3 loop spans 17 amino acids.